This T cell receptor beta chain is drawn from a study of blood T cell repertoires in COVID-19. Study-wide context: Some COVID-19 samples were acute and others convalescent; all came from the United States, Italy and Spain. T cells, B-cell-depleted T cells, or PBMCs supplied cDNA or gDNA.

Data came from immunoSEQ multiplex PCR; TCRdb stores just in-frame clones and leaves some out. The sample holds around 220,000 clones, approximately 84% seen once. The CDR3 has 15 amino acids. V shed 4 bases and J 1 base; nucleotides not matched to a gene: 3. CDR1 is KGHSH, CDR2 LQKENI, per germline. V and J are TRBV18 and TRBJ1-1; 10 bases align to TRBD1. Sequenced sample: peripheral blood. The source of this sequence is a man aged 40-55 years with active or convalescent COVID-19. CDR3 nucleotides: TGTGCCAGCTCACTCCGACAGGGGGCGAACACTGAAGCTTTCTTT. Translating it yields CASSLRQGANTEAFF.